One sample yielded the 14 T cell receptor beta chains listed below, sequenced in a study of chemoradiotherapy in HPV16-positive cancers. The repertoire was sequenced with immunoSEQ multiplex PCR; TCRdb's copy has only in-frame clones and lacks some. The sample lists tens of thousands of clones, more than 70% seen once, with 4% to 5% in the top ten. This sample comprised blood, obtained from a patient who underwent chemoradiotherapy. These receptors all come from a human donor with HPV-associated anogenital cancer.

The rearrangement uses TRBV2 and TRBJ1-1, with TRBD1 matching over 7 bases. Trimming removed 7 bases from V and 7 bases from J; junction bases left unmatched: 6. Germline assignment: CDR1 SNHLY and CDR2 FYNNEI. The CDR3 sequence is 12 residues long. DNA for the CDR3: TGTGCCAGCAAACAGGGGAGGGTTGAAGCTTTCTTT. As protein: CASKQGRVEAFF.

V gene TRBV6-5 combines with J gene TRBJ2-2; D gene uncertain. Germline values: CDR1 MNHEY, CDR2 SVGAGI. The CDR3 runs to 15 residues. V gave up 0 bases and J gave up 0 bases, with 5 bases separating them. CDR3 coding DNA: TGTGCCAGCAGTTACTCGCTAGCGAACACCGGGGAGCTGTTTTTT. It specifies CASSYSLANTGELFF.

The chain combines TRBV10-3 with TRBJ1-1; no firm D call. The CDR3 has 13 residues. Trimming removed 4 bases from V and 7 bases from J, with 13 bases in between. The V gene's germline CDR1 is ENHRY and CDR2 SYGVKD. DNA of the CDR3: TGTGCCATCAGTGCAACACAGCCGCGTGAAGCTTTCTTT. It encodes CAISATQPREAFF.

The genes are TRBV9 and TRBJ2-1, with D unclear. The germline V gene has CDR1 SGDLS and CDR2 YYNGEE. The CDR3 has 11 amino acids. V was shortened by 0 bases and J by 7 bases, with 2 bases between the two germline ends. CDR3 nucleotide sequence: TGTGCCAGCAGCGTAGCGAATGAGCAGTTCTTC. This sequence encodes CASSVANEQFF.

The rearrangement joins TRBV6-6 to TRBJ1-1; D remains ambiguous. The germline gives CDR1 MNHNY, CDR2 SVGAGI (reference sequence). The CDR3 spans 13 residues. The V and J ends lost 0 bases and 5 bases respectively, with 7 bases between them. CDR3 DNA sequence: TGTGCCAGCAGTTACTCGACTGGGACTGAAGCTTTCTTT. As protein: CASSYSTGTEAFF.

The chain combines TRBV28 with TRBJ2-1, with TRBD1 identical over 8 bases. CDR3 length: 15 residues. CDR1 is MDHEN, CDR2 SYDVKM, per germline. Trimming took 3 bases from V and 2 from J; bases not matched to a gene: 3. The CDR3 loop is CASSFNRGTYNEQFF. The CDR3 DNA follows: TGTGCCAGCAGTTTTAACAGGGGGACCTACAATGAGCAGTTCTTC. The full variable domain, its missing parts supplied by reference TRBV28 and TRBJ2-1, is DVKVTQSSRYLVKRTGEKVFLECVQDMDHENMFWYRQDPGLGLRLIYFSYDVKMKEKGDIPEGYSVSREKKERFSLILESASTNQTSMYLCASSFNRGTYNEQFFGPGTRLTVL.

The V call is TRBV30, the J call TRBJ1-1; D is possibly TRBD1 (5 bases). V was cut by 5 bases and J by 3 bases, with 10 bases left in between. This CDR3 is built from 12 residues. CDR1 GTSNPN and CDR2 SVGIG come from the germline V gene (reference sequence). The chain's CDR3 is CAWDSGDTEAFF. The DNA of the CDR3 is TGTGCCTGGGACAGCGGGGACACTGAAGCTTTCTTT.

The rearrangement joins TRBV10-3 to TRBJ2-3; no firm D call. This CDR3 region has 14 residues. Germline V gene data show CDR1 as ENHRY and CDR2 as SYGVKD. Trimming cost V 3 bases and J 4 bases, with 11 bases left between them. The CDR3 DNA is TGTGCCATCAGTGACCCCTTGGGGTCAGATACGCAGTATTTT. Its protein is CAISDPLGSDTQYF.

This chain links TRBV6-6 with TRBJ2-7; possible D gene TRBD2, 6 bases. V gave up 5 bases and J gave up 0 bases, with 14 bases separating them. Germline CDR1 MNHNY, CDR2 SVGAGI (reference sequence). This CDR3 has 15 amino acids. CDR3: CASSAGGVSSYEQYF. The CDR3 DNA sequence: TGTGCCAGCAGTGCCGGAGGGGTCAGCTCCTACGAGCAGTACTTC.

This clone was found a few times. The CDR3 loop is CASSWGEAPGYTF. In nucleotides, the CDR3 is TGTGCCAGCAGCTGGGGGGAAGCTCCTGGCTACACCTTC. The chain couples TRBV5-6 to TRBJ1-2, with D maybe TRBD1 (5 bases). The CDR3 spans 13 residues. The germline V and J ends were trimmed by 3 bases and 7 bases, with 13 bases remaining between them. CDR1 is SGHDT, CDR2 YYEEEE, per germline.

The V gene is TRBV27, the J gene TRBJ1-6; D is unresolved. V dropped 2 bases and J dropped 0 bases, with 8 bases sitting between them. CDR3 length: 16 amino acids. CDR1 is MNHEY and CDR2 is SMNVEV in the germline V gene (reference sequence). Here the CDR3 reads CASSLTASSYNSPLHF. CDR3 DNA: TGTGCCAGCAGTTTAACGGCGAGCTCCTATAATTCACCCCTCCACTTT.

This chain uses TRBV29-1 with TRBJ1-1; no clear D gene. CDR3 size: 10 residues. V was shortened by 3 bases and J by 7 bases, with 6 bases between the two germline ends. Germline V gives CDR1 SQVTM, CDR2 ANQGSEA. In DNA, the CDR3 is TGCAGCGTTGAGACGGGTGAAGCTTTCTTT. Translation gives CSVETGEAFF.

The count of this clone is one. CDR3 nucleotide sequence: TGCGCCAGCAGCTCACCCTTAGCGGGAGGGCGAACCGGGGAGCTGTTTTTT. Protein: CASSSPLAGGRTGELFF. J is TRBJ2-2 and V is TRBV5-1, with TRBD2 identical over 11 bases. V was clipped by 3 bases and J by 5 bases; unmatched bases: 9. CDR1 and CDR2 (germline): SGHRS, YFSETQ. There are 17 residues in the CDR3.

In nucleotides, the CDR3 is TGTGCCAGCAGCGTAGGTAGGGCAGGTTCCTCCTACGAGCAGTACTTC. This translates into CASSVGRAGSSYEQYF. The V call is TRBV9, the J call TRBJ2-5, with no clear D. The J call may be mistaken, given a closer DNA end match to TRBJ2-7. The V gene's germline CDR1 is SGDLS and CDR2 YYNGEE. The CDR3 runs to 16 residues.